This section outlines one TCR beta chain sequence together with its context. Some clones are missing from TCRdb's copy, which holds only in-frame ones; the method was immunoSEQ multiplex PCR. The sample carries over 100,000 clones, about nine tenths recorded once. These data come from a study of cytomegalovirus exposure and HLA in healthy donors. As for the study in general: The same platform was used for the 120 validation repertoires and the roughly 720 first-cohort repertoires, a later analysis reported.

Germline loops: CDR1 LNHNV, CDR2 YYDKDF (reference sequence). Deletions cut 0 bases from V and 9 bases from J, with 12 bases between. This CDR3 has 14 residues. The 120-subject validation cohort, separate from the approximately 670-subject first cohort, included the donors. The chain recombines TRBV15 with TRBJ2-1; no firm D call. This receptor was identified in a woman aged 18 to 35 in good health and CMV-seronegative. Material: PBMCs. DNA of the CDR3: TGTGCCACCAGCAGAGATCTAACTACACCTGAGCAGTTCTTC. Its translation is CATSRDLTTPEQFF.